The 10 T cell receptor beta chains in this list originate from one sample, sequenced in a study of blood T cell repertoires in COVID-19. Libraries were prepared by immunoSEQ multiplex PCR; TCRdb keeps only in-frame clonotypes and omits some of them. The profile shows roughly 190,000 clones, about 93% of them singletons. Material for sequencing was peripheral blood. The receptors come from a man in his fifties or sixties with acute or convalescent COVID-19.

The chain has TRBV3-1 (or the pseudogene TRBV3-2) and TRBJ2-4; D is possibly TRBD2 (6 bases). This CDR3 contains 13 residues. Looked up from germline, CDR1 is LGHDT and CDR2 is YNNKEL (reference sequence). Trimming left V 6 bases short and J 9 bases short, with 15 bases between. CDR3 nucleotides: TGTGCCAGCAGTTCCGGGGGAGGAGGCATTCAGTACTTC. This gives the protein CASSSGGGGIQYF.

The V call is TRBV19, the J call TRBJ1-1, with D maybe TRBD1 (5 bases). CDR1 and CDR2 from the germline V gene are LNHDA and SQIVND (reference sequence). The CDR3 covers 15 residues. V shed 5 bases and J shed 4 bases, with 17 bases lying between them. The CDR3 sequence: CASSLAGTVGTEAFF. CDR3 DNA sequence: TGTGCCAGTAGTCTAGCCGGGACTGTGGGCACTGAAGCTTTCTTT.

The chain joins TRBV7-2 to TRBJ2-5; TRBD1 matches 11 bases. Trimming at V came to 3 bases and at J to 5 bases, leaving 5 bases not matched to a gene. Germline V gene sequence: CDR1 SGHTA, CDR2 FQGNSA. The CDR3 sequence is 15 residues long. For the CDR3, the DNA is TGTGCCAGCAGCTTCGGGACAGGGGGTTGGGAGACCCAGTACTTC. Translation gives CASSFGTGGWETQYF.

The chain links TRBV4-2 to TRBJ1-5, with D possibly TRBD1 on 6 matching bases. This CDR3 contains 17 residues. The V gene's germline CDR1 is LGHNA and CDR2 YNFKEQ. V was trimmed by 0 bases and J by 3 bases, leaving 15 bases between them. CDR3 nucleotides: TGTGCCAGCAGCCAAGAAGGCGGGGGACATTTCAATCAGCCCCAGCATTTT. The encoded protein is CASSQEGGGHFNQPQHF.

This clone was observed a handful of times. The chain has TRBV6-1 and TRBJ1-3; weak D call: TRBD1 (5 bases). Germline V gene data show CDR1 as MNHNS and CDR2 as SASEGT. The CDR3 spans 17 residues. V lost 1 base and J 0 bases, leaving 13 bases between the germline ends. The CDR3 DNA sequence: TGTGCCAGCAGTGAAGATATTCGGCAGGGCTCTGGAAACACCATATATTTT. Translation gives CASSEDIRQGSGNTIYF.

The chain is built from TRBV10-3 and TRBJ1-4; tentatively, D is TRBD1 (5 bases). The germline CDR1 and CDR2 sequences are ENHRY and SYGVKD. The CDR3 has 14 amino acids. The germline V and J ends were trimmed by 5 bases and 2 bases, with 9 bases remaining between them. This CDR3 reads CAISQGGTNEKLFF. The DNA for the CDR3 is TGTGCCATCAGTCAGGGTGGGACTAATGAAAAACTGTTTTTT.

J is TRBJ1-1 and V is TRBV29-1; TRBD1 matches 8 bases. CDR1 is SQVTM and CDR2 is ANQGSEA in the germline V gene. V shed 8 bases, J shed 5 bases, and the junction held 7 bases outside the gene matches. The CDR3 loop spans 12 amino acids. The CDR3 bases are TGCAGCCCGGTCAGGGGGCAAACTGAAGCTTTCTTT. Its translation: CSPVRGQTEAFF.

Worth noting for this clone: The identical CDR3 is also encoded by other nucleotide sequences in the sample. The V gene is TRBV5-1, the J gene TRBJ2-1; 11 bases align to TRBD2. The CDR3 contains 15 residues. Germline values: CDR1 SGHRS, CDR2 YFSETQ. Trimming at V came to 0 bases and at J to 6 bases, leaving 2 bases not matched to a gene. The CDR3 loop is CASSLGTSGSNEQFF. DNA of the CDR3: TGCGCCAGCAGCTTGGGGACTAGCGGGTCCAATGAGCAGTTCTTC.

The chain uses TRBV19 and TRBJ2-5, with a weak D call TRBD1 (5 bases). The CDR3 contains 15 residues. Germline V CDR1 and CDR2: LNHDA, SQIVND (reference sequence). V lost 6 bases, J lost 5 bases, and 19 bases lay in between. The CDR3 bases are TGTGCCAGTAGAAGGGAAGGGGCCCCCCAGGAGACCCAGTACTTC. It translates to CASRREGAPQETQYF.

This chain uses TRBV28 with TRBJ1-5; 7 bases line up with TRBD1. With 1 base clipped from V and 7 bases from J, the junction kept 7 bases outside the gene matches. This CDR3 has 15 residues. In germline, CDR1 is MDHEN, CDR2 SYDVKM. The CDR3 loop reads CASSLFGQVGQPQHF. The CDR3, as DNA: TGTGCCAGCAGTTTATTCGGACAGGTCGGCCAGCCCCAGCATTTT.